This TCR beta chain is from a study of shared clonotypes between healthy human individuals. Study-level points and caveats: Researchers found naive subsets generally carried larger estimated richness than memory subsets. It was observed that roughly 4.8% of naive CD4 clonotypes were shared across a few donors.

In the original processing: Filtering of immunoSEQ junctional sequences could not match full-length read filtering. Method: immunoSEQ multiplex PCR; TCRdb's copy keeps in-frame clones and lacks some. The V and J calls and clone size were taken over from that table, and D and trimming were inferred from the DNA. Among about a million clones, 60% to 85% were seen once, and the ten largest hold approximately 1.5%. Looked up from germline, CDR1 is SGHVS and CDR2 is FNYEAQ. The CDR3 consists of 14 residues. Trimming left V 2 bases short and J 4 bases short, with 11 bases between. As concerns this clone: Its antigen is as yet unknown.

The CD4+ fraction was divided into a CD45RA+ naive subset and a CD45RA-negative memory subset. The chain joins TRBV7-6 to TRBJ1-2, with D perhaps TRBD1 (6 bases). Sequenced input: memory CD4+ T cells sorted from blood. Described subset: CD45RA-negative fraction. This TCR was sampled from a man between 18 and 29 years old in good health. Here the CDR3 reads CASSLTDSPYGYTF. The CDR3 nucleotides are TGTGCCAGCAGCTTAACGGACAGCCCCTATGGCTACACCTTC.